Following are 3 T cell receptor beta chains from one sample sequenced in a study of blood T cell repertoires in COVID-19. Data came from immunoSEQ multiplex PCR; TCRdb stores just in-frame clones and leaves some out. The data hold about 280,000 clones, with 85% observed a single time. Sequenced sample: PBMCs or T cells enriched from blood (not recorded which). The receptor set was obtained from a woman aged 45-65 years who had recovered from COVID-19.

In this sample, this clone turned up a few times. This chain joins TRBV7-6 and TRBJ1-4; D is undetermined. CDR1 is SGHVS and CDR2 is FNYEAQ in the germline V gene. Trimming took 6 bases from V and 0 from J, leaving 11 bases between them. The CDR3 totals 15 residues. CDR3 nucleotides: TGTGCCAGCAGAAAAGAGATTGCAACTAATGAAAAACTGTTTTTT. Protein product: CASRKEIATNEKLFF. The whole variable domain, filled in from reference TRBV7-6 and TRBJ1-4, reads GAGVSQSPRYKVTKRGQDVALRCDPISGHVSLYWYRQALGQGPEFLTYFNYEAQQDKSGLPNDRFSAERPEGSISTLTIQRTEQRDSAMYRCASRKEIATNEKLFFGSGTQLSVL.

The CDR3 spells CASGGHSNYGYTF. DNA for the CDR3: TGTGCCAGCGGCGGACATTCAAACTATGGCTACACCTTC. This rearrangement joins TRBV5-6 to TRBJ1-2, with D perhaps TRBD1 (5 bases). This CDR3 has 13 amino acids. Germline V gives CDR1 SGHDT, CDR2 YYEEEE. Trimming took 7 bases from V and 2 from J, leaving 12 bases between them.

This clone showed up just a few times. The DNA for the CDR3 is TGCGCCAGCAGCCACCCCGGGGGAAACCTGAACACCGGGGAGCTGTTTTTT. Translating gives CASSHPGGNLNTGELFF. The chain uses TRBV4-1 and TRBJ2-2, with D possibly matching TRBD2 (6 bases). Germline V gene data show CDR1 as MGHRA and CDR2 as YSYEKL. The ends were cut back, 3 bases at V and 1 base at J, with 15 bases in the middle. The length of the CDR3 is 17 residues.